The sequence of this T cell receptor beta chain was determined in a study of Graves' ophthalmopathy and Graves' hyperthyroidism. Overall study context: Stable hyperthyroidism denotes an absence of ophthalmopathy throughout 18 months of follow-up.

Germline CDR1 reads LNHDA; CDR2 reads SQIVND (reference sequence). Between the trimmed V and J ends, which lost 1 base and 6 bases, there was a span of 10 bases. CDR3 size: 13 residues. Many counts were recorded for this clonotype. Its antigen is currently unknown. Beta-chain TCR CDR3 regions were amplified from RNA transcripts. An initial RT-PCR round employing HTBI primers preceded a second-round multiplex PCR. MiXCR, applied by TCRdb to the multiplex PCR reads, yields one record per CDR3 protein. Altogether over a million distinct CDR3 sequences are present, less than 45% being singletons, with the ten largest covering 8.5% to 14%. Study-wide points: The authors also found most expanded thyroid clonotypes above 0.001 frequency in blood. The model flagged ophthalmopathy progression at 65% to 71% sensitivity and under 75% specificity.

This rearrangement joins TRBV19 to TRBJ2-7; possibly TRBD2 for D (6 bases). Sequenced: peripheral blood or thyroid tissue (not recorded which). The sequence was obtained from an adult man with Graves' hyperthyroidism. Here the CDR3 DNA reads TGTGCCAGTAGTATAGGGGACTCAAGCGAGCAGTACTTC. Its translation: CASSIGDSSEQYF.